One and the same sample provided the 8 T cell receptor beta chains below, sequenced in a study of T-cell memory formation after mild COVID-19. TCRdb used MiXCR to reprocess the 5' RACE reads, holding one entry per CDR3 protein. The table shows tens of thousands of distinct CDR3 sequences, with more than 10% occurring only once. The sample consisted of PBMCs or a T cell subset sorted from them (not recorded which). The receptors come from a man between 18 and 29 years old who had mild COVID-19 (a few samples of this study predate the infection). Cell type and time point are not known.

The chain recombines TRBV18 with TRBJ2-5; TRBD2 matches at 13 bases. V lost 1 base and J lost 3; bases outside the gene matches: 2. The germline V gene encodes CDR1 KGHSH and CDR2 LQKENI. CDR3 size: 16 residues. This CDR3 is CASSPRGLAGKETQYF. Written as DNA, the CDR3 is TGTGCCAGCTCACCACGGGGACTAGCGGGAAAAGAGACCCAGTACTTC.

This clonotype showed up many times. The chain links TRBV11-1 to TRBJ2-5; D may be TRBD2 (6 bases). The V end was cut by 3 bases, the J end by 5 bases, with 13 bases between. The germline V gene has CDR1 SGHAT and CDR2 FQDESV (reference sequence). The CDR3 is 14 residues long. In nucleotides, the CDR3 is TGTGCCAGCAGCTTTATTGGAGGGTCGGAGACCCAGTACTTC. Translating gives CASSFIGGSETQYF.

In this sample, this clonotype turned up a few times. The CDR3, as DNA: TGTGCCAGCAGTCGGACTAGCGGGGGGGCCCTTTACGTC. Amino acids: CASSRTSGGALYV. V and J are TRBV12-3 or TRBV12-4 and TRBJ2-7, with 15 bases identical to TRBD2. The CDR3 length is 13 residues. The V gene end was trimmed by 5 bases and the J gene end by 13 bases; junction bases not matched to a gene: 6.

This clonotype was observed a few times. The V gene is TRBV7-2, the J gene TRBJ2-7; D not certain. The CDR3 runs to 14 residues. V was trimmed by 4 bases and J by 2 bases, leaving 12 bases between them. Germline V gene sequence: CDR1 SGHTA, CDR2 FQGNSA. CDR3 nucleotides: TGTGCCAGCAGCTCGTATCTAAGGACCTACGAGCAGTACGTC. Encoded protein: CASSSYLRTYEQYV.

This clonotype was counted between two and nine times. V gene TRBV7-2 combines with J gene TRBJ2-7; D might be TRBD2 (6 bases). Trimming took 1 base from V and 7 from J, leaving 14 bases between them. This CDR3 region has 14 residues. CDR1 and CDR2 (germline): SGHTA, FQGNSA. This CDR3 reads CASSLVGGAREQYF. Written as DNA, the CDR3 is TGTGCCAGCAGCTTAGTAGGCGGGGCGCGAGAGCAGTACTTC.

The sample holds a few counts of this clonotype. This chain joins TRBV15 and TRBJ2-5; the D gene is possibly TRBD2 (6 bases). The V end lost 1 base, the J end lost 5 bases, and 17 bases lay between the germline ends. CDR3 length equals 16 residues. Germline lookup yields CDR1 LNHNV and CDR2 YYDKDF (reference sequence). For the CDR3, the DNA is TGTGCCACCAGCAGAGGAGGGAACATGGGGACTGAGACCCAGTACTTC. Translated, it gives CATSRGGNMGTETQYF.

This clonotype was seen many times. This chain connects TRBV12-3 or TRBV12-4 to TRBJ2-3; 14 bases map to TRBD2. The V gene end was trimmed by 6 bases and the J gene end by 6 bases; junction bases not matched to a gene: 17. CDR3 length equals 19 residues. The CDR3 is CASRTDYVGLAGASDTQYF. The CDR3 DNA reads TGTGCCAGCAGGACCGATTACGTGGGACTAGCGGGGGCTTCGGATACGCAGTATTTT.

This clonotype was found a few times. V and J are TRBV19 and TRBJ2-2, with D perhaps TRBD2 (6 bases). The V end lost 7 bases, the J end lost 2 bases, and 8 bases lay between the germline ends. This CDR3 region has 13 residues. Germline CDR1 reads LNHDA; CDR2 reads SQIVND (reference sequence). The CDR3 DNA reads as TGTGCCAGTACGGAGGGCAACACCGGGGAGCTGTTTTTT. Translated: CASTEGNTGELFF.